Below, 18 T cell receptor beta chains from the same sample are listed, as sequenced in a study of T cell clonotyping in hematopoietic cell transplantation. Method: immunoSEQ multiplex PCR; TCRdb's copy keeps in-frame clones and lacks some. The sample comprises roughly 50,000 clones, 86% of which are singletons, and around 5.5% rests with the top ten. Time point indicated: recipient sample about 28 days before transplant, after cytoreduction. This sample comprised peripheral blood mononuclear cells, obtained before stem cell transplant. The receptors derive from a man aged 60-69 years with biphenotypic leukemia. Some clones in this sample may be carry-over from other donors' samples.

The chain combines TRBV27 with TRBJ2-1, with D possibly being TRBD2 (6 bases). V gave up 2 bases and J gave up 0 bases, with 14 bases separating them. From germline, CDR1 is MNHEY and CDR2 SMNVEV (reference sequence). CDR3 length equals 17 residues. The CDR3 sequence: CASSLAGLGGSYNEQFF. DNA for the CDR3: TGTGCCAGCAGTTTAGCGGGCTTGGGGGGCTCCTACAATGAGCAGTTCTTC.

This chain uses TRBV7-2 with TRBJ2-3, with D possibly TRBD2 on 7 matching bases. The germline V and J ends were trimmed by 5 bases and 2 bases, with 14 bases remaining between them. The CDR3 sequence is 15 residues long. The germline CDR1 and CDR2 sequences are SGHTA and FQGNSA. Written as DNA, the CDR3 is TGTGCCAGCAGCGGACAAGCGGGACACACAGATACGCAGTATTTT. Its protein is CASSGQAGHTDTQYF. The whole variable domain, remainder taken from reference TRBV7-2 and TRBJ2-3, is GAGVSQSPSNKVTEKGKDVELRCDPISGHTALYWYRQSLGQGLEFLIYFQGNSAPDKSGLPSDRFSAERTGGSVSTLTIQRTQQEDSAVYLCASSGQAGHTDTQYFGPGTRLTVL.

The gene calls are TRBV11-2 and TRBJ2-3; the D call may be TRBD1 or TRBD2 (5 bases each). Germline V gene sequence: CDR1 SGHAT, CDR2 FQNNGV. The ends were cut back, 7 bases at V and 2 bases at J, with 13 bases in the middle. This CDR3 spans 14 amino acids. CDR3 sequence: CASTQGDPTDTQYF. Here the CDR3 DNA reads TGTGCCAGCACCCAAGGGGACCCCACAGATACGCAGTATTTT.

The chain links TRBV6-7 to TRBJ1-5; D is unresolved. TRBV6-7 is annotated as an ORF whose role is uncertain. The V and J ends lost 1 base and 4 bases respectively, with 2 bases between them. The CDR3 sequence is 12 residues long. The CDR3 bases are TGTGCCAGCAGTTACTTTAATCAGCCCCAGCATTTT. Amino acid sequence: CASSYFNQPQHF.

This clone occurred once. The chain combines TRBV7-2 with TRBJ1-2; 8 bases align to TRBD1. Germline V CDR1 and CDR2: SGHTA, FQGNSA. V shed 5 bases and J 2 bases; nucleotides not matched to a gene: 4. The CDR3 extends over 14 amino acids. The CDR3 DNA reads as TGTGCCAGCAGCCTAGACAGGGGAAACTATGGCTACACCTTC. Amino acids: CASSLDRGNYGYTF.

This clone was detected once. The rearrangement uses TRBV18 and TRBJ1-1, with D possibly TRBD1 on 5 matching bases. CDR1 and CDR2 (germline): KGHSH, LQKENI. V lost 8 bases and J lost 0, with 13 bases in between. CDR3 length: 14 amino acids. The CDR3 reads CASHQGELNTEAFF. As DNA, the CDR3 is TGTGCCAGCCACCAGGGAGAGTTGAACACTGAAGCTTTCTTT.

The chain employs TRBV19 and TRBJ2-3; 12 nucleotides align to TRBD2. The CDR3 loop spans 15 amino acids. Germline-derived CDR1 and CDR2 are LNHDA and SQIVND (reference sequence). V dropped 6 bases and J dropped 10; count of bases not matched to a gene: 11. As DNA, the CDR3 is TGTGCCAGTAGCCGGCTAGCGGGAGGGCTAGACGCGCAGTATTTT. Protein product: CASSRLAGGLDAQYF.

DNA for the CDR3: TGTGCCAGCAGCTTGGAAGCGGGAGTGAACACCGGGGAGCTGTTTTTT. Amino acid sequence: CASSLEAGVNTGELFF. The rearrangement links TRBV5-4 to TRBJ2-2; TRBD2 matches at 8 bases. This CDR3 comprises 16 residues. Germline loops: CDR1 SGHNT, CDR2 YYREEE (reference sequence). V was pared by 0 bases and J by 1 base, with 2 bases of the junction left unmatched.

The V and J genes are TRBV19 and TRBJ1-5; 7 bases line up with TRBD1. V shed 4 bases and J 0 bases; nucleotides not matched to a gene: 9. CDR1 is LNHDA and CDR2 is SQIVND in the germline V gene (reference sequence). This CDR3 spans 17 amino acids. CDR3 sequence: CASSTQKTGYSNQPQHF. The CDR3 nucleotides are TGTGCCAGTAGTACCCAAAAGACAGGGTATAGCAATCAGCCCCAGCATTTT.

This chain links TRBV5-1 with TRBJ1-2, with D unresolved. From germline, CDR1 is SGHRS and CDR2 YFSETQ. V lost 4 bases and J 7 bases, leaving 29 bases between the germline ends. CDR3 length: 18 amino acids. The CDR3 sequence: CASSLEGVGATLIGGYTF. DNA for the CDR3: TGCGCCAGCAGCCTCGAGGGAGTCGGAGCTACTCTCATAGGTGGCTACACCTTC.

The chain uses TRBV28 and TRBJ2-7, with TRBD2 identical over 7 bases. Trimming cost V 5 bases and J 1 base; bases outside gene matches: 8. This CDR3 has 15 residues. CDR1 MDHEN and CDR2 SYDVKM come from the germline V gene. The CDR3 sequence is CASSMRELSSYEQYF. As DNA, the CDR3 is TGTGCCAGCAGTATGCGGGAGCTGTCGTCCTACGAGCAGTACTTC.

V and J are TRBV29-1 and TRBJ2-2, with D possibly being TRBD2 (5 bases). Germline V gene data show CDR1 as SQVTM and CDR2 as ANQGSEA. Trimming took 3 bases from V and 7 from J, leaving 15 bases between them. CDR3 length: 14 residues. The CDR3 sequence is CSVEGASSNGELFF. The CDR3 nucleotides read TGCAGCGTTGAGGGAGCCTCATCAAACGGGGAGCTGTTTTTT.

The genes are TRBV19 and TRBJ2-3; possibly TRBD2 for D (6 bases). Trimming cost V 6 bases and J 6 bases, with 16 bases left between them. The CDR3 is 14 amino acids. CDR1 is LNHDA and CDR2 is SQIVND in the germline V gene (reference sequence). The DNA for the CDR3 is TGTGCCAGTAGCCGACTAGAGGGGCTTGATACGCAGTATTTT. Protein product: CASSRLEGLDTQYF.

The chain joins TRBV6-1 to TRBJ1-1, with D perhaps matching TRBD1 (6 bases). Trimming shortened V by 2 bases and J by 1 base, and 8 bases separated the two germline ends. This CDR3 spans 14 amino acids. Per the germline V gene, CDR1 is MNHNS and CDR2 is SASEGT. The CDR3 loop reads CASSESDRNTEAFF. The CDR3 bases are TGTGCCAGCAGTGAATCGGACAGGAACACTGAAGCTTTCTTT.

The V and J genes are TRBV14 and TRBJ1-2, with D unclear. Germline CDR1 reads SGHDN; CDR2 reads FVKESK. The CDR3 covers 11 residues. V shed 4 bases and J shed 4 bases, with 4 bases lying between them. CDR3 loop: CASSPGYGYTF. The CDR3 DNA follows: TGTGCCAGCAGCCCGGGCTATGGCTACACCTTC.

This clone has a single count. J is TRBJ1-3 and V is TRBV27; 8 bases are shared with TRBD1. After removal of 5 bases from V and 8 bases from J, the junction contained 14 bases not matched to a gene. The CDR3 consists of 16 residues. Germline V CDR1 and CDR2: MNHEY, SMNVEV (reference sequence). The CDR3, as DNA: TGTGCCAGCAGTCCCGCCCCGAGACAGGGGCGGGACACCATATATTTT. Translation gives CASSPAPRQGRDTIYF.

The V gene is TRBV6-5, the J gene TRBJ2-2, with 7 bases matching TRBD1. CDR3 length: 14 residues. Germline CDR1 reads MNHEY; CDR2 reads SVGAGI. V shed 6 bases and J 7 bases; nucleotides not matched to a gene: 8. This CDR3 reads CASSPTGYHGELFF. The CDR3 DNA follows: TGTGCCAGCAGCCCGACAGGGTATCACGGGGAGCTGTTTTTT.

The gene calls are TRBV19 and TRBJ2-2; D is possibly TRBD1 or TRBD2 (6 bases each). The CDR3 extends over 15 amino acids. The ends were cut back, 9 bases at V and 0 bases at J, with 14 bases in the middle. CDR1 and CDR2 (germline): LNHDA, SQIVND (reference sequence). The CDR3 reads CASNRDSSNTGELFF. The CDR3 DNA reads as TGTGCCAGCAACAGGGACTCCTCGAACACCGGGGAGCTGTTTTTT.